This is a list of T cell receptor beta chains from one sample in a study of blood T cell repertoires in COVID-19. Assay used: immunoSEQ multiplex PCR; TCRdb lists only in-frame clones, some missing. The repertoire holds 200,000 to 250,000 clones, with 92% as singletons. Specimen: peripheral blood. These receptors were collected from a man under 40 with COVID-19, enrolled during active disease. Each CDR3 is given with its conserved first and last residue. Fields, in order: J gene, D gene, clone size, V gene, CDR3 protein, CDR3 DNA. D genes are given only for firm matches. Rows may omit the clone size; those that give it use once, few, many or a size class.

TRBJ1-1 | TRBD1 | - | TRBV3-1/TRBV3-2 | CASSQNRGTEAFF | TGTGCCAGCAGCCAGAACAGGGGAACTGAAGCTTTCTTT
TRBJ1-6 | - | - | TRBV10-3 | CAIRAGNSPLHF | TGTGCCATCAGAGCAGGGAATTCACCCCTCCACTTT
TRBJ1-2 | - | - | TRBV7-9 | CASSADSEVSNYGYTF | TGTGCCAGCAGCGCAGACAGTGAGGTCTCAAACTATGGCTACACCTTC
TRBJ1-3 | TRBD1 | - | TRBV10-1 | CASSAAPTGYVAFGNTIYF | TGCGCCAGCAGCGCTGCTCCGACAGGGTACGTGGCCTTTGGAAACACCATATATTTT
TRBJ1-1 | - | - | TRBV11-3 | CASSLDGGTEAFF | TGTGCCAGCAGCTTAGACGGGGGGACTGAAGCTTTCTTT
TRBJ1-1 | - | - | TRBV7-2 | CASSKDSLNTEAFF | TGTGCCAGCAGCAAAGACAGTCTGAACACTGAAGCTTTCTTT
TRBJ1-4 | - | - | TRBV9 | CASSVGETGRNEKLFF | TGTGCCAGCAGCGTAGGGGAGACAGGACGGAATGAAAAACTGTTTTTT
TRBJ1-1 | - | - | TRBV4-1 | CASSQVPQGFMEAFF | TGCGCCAGCAGCCAAGTCCCGCAGGGTTTTATGGAAGCTTTCTTT
TRBJ2-7 | - | - | TRBV6-5 | CASSTVSTYEQYF | TGTGCCAGCAGCACAGTTAGTACCTACGAGCAGTACTTC
TRBJ2-1 | TRBD1 | once | TRBV18 | CASSPQKTGVGGHNEQFF | TGTGCCAGCTCACCCCAAAAGACAGGGGTTGGGGGGCACAATGAGCAGTTCTTC
TRBJ1-1 | TRBD1 | - | TRBV6-1 | CASSPQGLLNTEAFF | TGTGCCAGCAGTCCACAGGGGCTTTTGAACACTGAAGCTTTCTTT
TRBJ1-2 | - | - | TRBV5-1 | CASSLEDSRYGYTF | TGCGCCAGCAGCTTGGAGGACAGCCGGTATGGCTACACCTTC
TRBJ2-1 | TRBD1 | - | TRBV3-1/TRBV3-2 | CASSQTGQAYNEQFF | TGTGCCAGCAGCCAGACAGGGCAAGCCTACAATGAGCAGTTCTTC